These T cell receptor beta chains were read from a single sample in a study of blood T cell repertoires in COVID-19. The data were produced by immunoSEQ multiplex PCR, yet TCRdb's version contains in-frame clones alone and is incomplete. The sample includes about 280,000 clones, roughly 90% of them seen just once. Sequencing used peripheral blood. The receptors shown here come from a man in his fifties or sixties with acute or convalescent COVID-19. CDR3s include the opening cysteine and the closing phenylalanine or tryptophan. A D gene is named only where the DNA matches it firmly. Size values are once, few and many counts, or a class for expanded clones, and some rows have none.

v_call: TRBV20-1
j_call: TRBJ1-2
d_call: -
clone_size: -
cdr3_nt: TGCAGTGCTAGTTCCGGGACTTCCCTAGCTAACTATGGCTACACCTTC
cdr3_aa: CSASSGTSLANYGYTF

v_call: TRBV9
j_call: TRBJ2-2
d_call: -
clone_size: -
cdr3_nt: TGTGCCAGCAGCCCTAGTCTGCCGTCGAGGGTGTTTTTT
cdr3_aa: CASSPSLPSRVFF

v_call: TRBV5-1
j_call: TRBJ1-2
d_call: TRBD1
clone_size: few
cdr3_nt: TGCGCCAGCAGCTTGGAAGGGGGCGGCTACACCTTC
cdr3_aa: CASSLEGGGYTF

v_call: TRBV10-3
j_call: TRBJ2-3
d_call: TRBD2
clone_size: -
cdr3_nt: TGTGCCATCAGTGAGTCGTTCGGGGGGGGCCGCACAGATACGCAGTATTTT
cdr3_aa: CAISESFGGGRTDTQYF

v_call: TRBV2
j_call: TRBJ1-5
d_call: -
clone_size: few
cdr3_nt: TGTGCCAGCAGTCTACCTGCCGATCAGCCCCAGCATTTT
cdr3_aa: CASSLPADQPQHF

v_call: TRBV11-2
j_call: TRBJ2-7
d_call: -
clone_size: -
cdr3_nt: TGTGCCAGCAGCTTAGGACAGATGTACTACGAGCAGTACTTC
cdr3_aa: CASSLGQMYYEQYF

v_call: TRBV10-3
j_call: TRBJ2-5
d_call: -
clone_size: -
cdr3_nt: TGTGCCATCACTACCGGTAGCGGAGAGACCCAGTACTTC
cdr3_aa: CAITTGSGETQYF

v_call: TRBV7-9
j_call: TRBJ1-1
d_call: -
clone_size: -
cdr3_nt: TGTGCCAGCAGCCCTCAGTGGGAAGCTTTCTTT
cdr3_aa: CASSPQWEAFF

v_call: TRBV2
j_call: TRBJ2-5
d_call: TRBD1
clone_size: once
cdr3_nt: TGTGCCAGCAGGACAGGGGGCGCGGGGACCCAGTACTTC
cdr3_aa: CASRTGGAGTQYF

v_call: TRBV5-1
j_call: TRBJ1-3
d_call: -
clone_size: -
cdr3_nt: TGCGCCAGCAGCTTGGCTACAGGGTCTGGAAACACCATATATTTT
cdr3_aa: CASSLATGSGNTIYF

v_call: TRBV12-3/TRBV12-4
j_call: TRBJ1-4
d_call: -
clone_size: -
cdr3_nt: TGTGCCAGCGAGAGCAGGGGTAATGAAAAACTGTTTTTT
cdr3_aa: CASESRGNEKLFF

v_call: TRBV29-1
j_call: TRBJ1-1
d_call: TRBD1
clone_size: -
cdr3_nt: TGCAGCGTTGAAAAGGGGACAGGGATCGGGACTGAAGCTTTCTTT
cdr3_aa: CSVEKGTGIGTEAFF

v_call: TRBV5-1
j_call: TRBJ2-5
d_call: TRBD2
clone_size: -
cdr3_nt: TGCGCCAGCAGCCCGGGGACTAGCGGGGTCGAGACCCAGTACTTC
cdr3_aa: CASSPGTSGVETQYF

v_call: TRBV19
j_call: TRBJ2-3
d_call: -
clone_size: -
cdr3_nt: TGTGCCAGTACAATTCGATTATTTCGGACAGATACGCAGTATTTT
cdr3_aa: CASTIRLFRTDTQYF

v_call: TRBV18
j_call: TRBJ2-7
d_call: TRBD2
clone_size: -
cdr3_nt: TGTGCCAGCTCAAAAGGGCTAGCGGGGCATGAGCAGTACTTC
cdr3_aa: CASSKGLAGHEQYF

v_call: TRBV7-9
j_call: TRBJ2-5
d_call: TRBD2
clone_size: -
cdr3_nt: TGTGCCAGCAGCCGTAGCGGGGGAGAGACCCAGTACTTC
cdr3_aa: CASSRSGGETQYF

v_call: TRBV7-7
j_call: TRBJ2-2
d_call: TRBD2
clone_size: once
cdr3_nt: TGTGCTAGCAGCCCTAGGGGACTAGCGGGGCCGGCGGTGGAGCTGTTTTTT
cdr3_aa: CASSPRGLAGPAVELFF

v_call: TRBV7-3
j_call: TRBJ2-3
d_call: -
clone_size: once
cdr3_nt: TGTGCCAGCAGCCCGGGGGTTAGTGGGACAGATACGCAGTATTTT
cdr3_aa: CASSPGVSGTDTQYF

v_call: TRBV28
j_call: TRBJ2-7
d_call: TRBD2
clone_size: -
cdr3_nt: TGTGCCATCCGGGGGGTTGACGGTACCTACGAGCAGTACTTC
cdr3_aa: CAIRGVDGTYEQYF

v_call: TRBV6-4
j_call: TRBJ1-1
d_call: -
clone_size: -
cdr3_nt: TGTGCCAGCAGGGAAAGGGGCGGAAACACTGAAGCTTTCTTT
cdr3_aa: CASRERGGNTEAFF

v_call: TRBV5-1
j_call: TRBJ2-7
d_call: -
clone_size: -
cdr3_nt: TGCGCCAGCAGCTTGGGATTGAGAAAAAGCTCCTACGAGCAGTACTTC
cdr3_aa: CASSLGLRKSSYEQYF

v_call: TRBV30
j_call: TRBJ1-5
d_call: -
clone_size: -
cdr3_nt: TGTGCCTGGAGTGTATCGTCTAATCAGCCCCAGCATTTT
cdr3_aa: CAWSVSSNQPQHF

v_call: TRBV13
j_call: TRBJ2-5
d_call: TRBD2
clone_size: -
cdr3_nt: TGTGCCAGCAGCCCAAGCGGGGAGCAAGAGACCCAGTACTTC
cdr3_aa: CASSPSGEQETQYF

v_call: TRBV4-1
j_call: TRBJ1-6
d_call: -
clone_size: -
cdr3_nt: TGCGCCAGCAGCCAAGATGGCGGAGGGCCTAGCTCCTATAATTCACCCCTCCACTTT
cdr3_aa: CASSQDGGGPSSYNSPLHF

v_call: TRBV18
j_call: TRBJ1-1
d_call: TRBD1
clone_size: -
cdr3_nt: TGTGCCAGCTCACCAGGGGACAGGCCTTTTTCCACTGAAGCTTTCTTT
cdr3_aa: CASSPGDRPFSTEAFF

v_call: TRBV15
j_call: TRBJ1-1
d_call: TRBD1
clone_size: -
cdr3_nt: TGTGCCACCAGCAGAGACGGGACAGGGGGGATGAACACTGAAGCTTTCTTT
cdr3_aa: CATSRDGTGGMNTEAFF

v_call: TRBV5-6
j_call: TRBJ1-3
d_call: -
clone_size: -
cdr3_nt: TGTGCCAGCAGCATACAGCAGGGCGGAAACACCATATATTTT
cdr3_aa: CASSIQQGGNTIYF

v_call: TRBV19
j_call: TRBJ1-5
d_call: TRBD1
clone_size: -
cdr3_nt: TGTGCCAGTAGTTCTCAGCACAGGGGTGGCAATCAGCCCCAGCATTTT
cdr3_aa: CASSSQHRGGNQPQHF

v_call: TRBV5-6
j_call: TRBJ2-7
d_call: -
clone_size: -
cdr3_nt: TGTGCCAGCAGCGGGACACAAACCTACGAGCAGTACTTC
cdr3_aa: CASSGTQTYEQYF

v_call: TRBV12-5
j_call: TRBJ2-7
d_call: TRBD1
clone_size: -
cdr3_nt: TGTGCTAGTGGTGTGACAGGGGGGTACGAGCAGTACTTC
cdr3_aa: CASGVTGGYEQYF

v_call: TRBV7-9
j_call: TRBJ2-2
d_call: -
clone_size: -
cdr3_nt: TGTGCCAGCAGCTTACCGAGGGCCGGGGAGCTGTTTTTT
cdr3_aa: CASSLPRAGELFF

v_call: TRBV3-1/TRBV3-2
j_call: TRBJ1-2
d_call: -
clone_size: -
cdr3_nt: TGTGCCAGCAGCCAAGACTGGTCAGGCAGCTATGGCTACACCTTC
cdr3_aa: CASSQDWSGSYGYTF

v_call: TRBV6-1
j_call: TRBJ1-3
d_call: -
clone_size: -
cdr3_nt: TGTGCCAGCAGTGAAAGGGCAGGGCTCGGAAACACCATATATTTT
cdr3_aa: CASSERAGLGNTIYF

v_call: TRBV11-2
j_call: TRBJ2-7
d_call: -
clone_size: -
cdr3_nt: TGTGCCAGCAGCTTAGATGTGCGGAGCTACGAGCAGTACTTC
cdr3_aa: CASSLDVRSYEQYF

v_call: TRBV6-9
j_call: TRBJ2-6
d_call: TRBD1
clone_size: -
cdr3_nt: TGTGCCAGCAGTTGGGACAGTAGCTCTGGGGCCAACGTCCTGACTTTC
cdr3_aa: CASSWDSSSGANVLTF

v_call: TRBV14
j_call: TRBJ1-2
d_call: -
clone_size: once
cdr3_nt: TGTGCCAGCAGCCCTAGGTCAGGGCATGGCTACACCTTC
cdr3_aa: CASSPRSGHGYTF

v_call: TRBV6-5
j_call: TRBJ1-6
d_call: -
clone_size: -
cdr3_nt: TGTGCCAGCAGTTACTCCTATGTTGGTTCACCCCTCCACTTT
cdr3_aa: CASSYSYVGSPLHF

v_call: TRBV29-1
j_call: TRBJ2-7
d_call: TRBD1
clone_size: -
cdr3_nt: TGCAGCGTCGGGACAGGCCTAACCTACGAGCAGTACTTC
cdr3_aa: CSVGTGLTYEQYF

v_call: TRBV7-6
j_call: TRBJ1-6
d_call: -
clone_size: -
cdr3_nt: TGTGCCAGCAGCTTAGAGGGTATAGCGTCAAGTTCCTATAATTCACCCCTCCACTTT
cdr3_aa: CASSLEGIASSSYNSPLHF

v_call: TRBV18
j_call: TRBJ2-7
d_call: TRBD1
clone_size: -
cdr3_nt: TGTGCCAGCTCTGACGACAGGGTTAGCTACGAGCAGTACTTC
cdr3_aa: CASSDDRVSYEQYF

v_call: TRBV27
j_call: TRBJ1-6
d_call: TRBD1
clone_size: -
cdr3_nt: TGTGCCAGCAGTTTACCGCCAGGGGGCCGTAATTCACCCCTCCACTTT
cdr3_aa: CASSLPPGGRNSPLHF

v_call: TRBV7-6
j_call: TRBJ1-1
d_call: TRBD1
clone_size: -
cdr3_nt: TGTGCCAGCAGCACCGGGACAGGGGTCACTGAAGCTTTCTTT
cdr3_aa: CASSTGTGVTEAFF

v_call: TRBV5-4
j_call: TRBJ1-5
d_call: -
clone_size: -
cdr3_nt: TGTGCCAGCAGCTTCTTTGGACAGCCTCATCAGCCCCAGCATTTT
cdr3_aa: CASSFFGQPHQPQHF

v_call: TRBV7-6
j_call: TRBJ2-2
d_call: TRBD1
clone_size: -
cdr3_nt: TGTGCCAGCAGCTACCGGACAGGGTACACCGGGGAGCTGTTTTTT
cdr3_aa: CASSYRTGYTGELFF

v_call: TRBV7-9
j_call: TRBJ2-2
d_call: TRBD2
clone_size: -
cdr3_nt: TGTGCCAGCAGCTCCGCTAGCGGTCTTGACACCGGGGAGCTGTTTTTT
cdr3_aa: CASSSASGLDTGELFF

v_call: TRBV18
j_call: TRBJ2-6
d_call: TRBD1
clone_size: -
cdr3_nt: TGTGCCAGCTCACGCCGGACAGGGGGCCTTGGGGCCAACGTCCTGACTTTC
cdr3_aa: CASSRRTGGLGANVLTF

v_call: TRBV3-1/TRBV3-2
j_call: TRBJ1-1
d_call: -
clone_size: -
cdr3_nt: TGTGCCAGCAGCTACTTCGGGGTTCCTGAAGCTTTCTTT
cdr3_aa: CASSYFGVPEAFF

v_call: TRBV12-3/TRBV12-4
j_call: TRBJ1-6
d_call: -
clone_size: -
cdr3_nt: TGTGCCAGCAGTTTAGGCGGGGATTCACCCCTCCACTTT
cdr3_aa: CASSLGGDSPLHF

v_call: TRBV2
j_call: TRBJ2-5
d_call: TRBD2
clone_size: -
cdr3_nt: TGTGCCAGCACTCAACCGGGAGGTTACCAAGAGACCCAGTACTTC
cdr3_aa: CASTQPGGYQETQYF

v_call: TRBV4-2
j_call: TRBJ2-5
d_call: TRBD2
clone_size: -
cdr3_nt: TGTGCCAGCAGCCGCACGGGGGGGGCCCAAGAGACCCAGTACTTC
cdr3_aa: CASSRTGGAQETQYF